This entry lists 18 T cell receptor beta chains sequenced from one sample in a study of T-cell memory formation after mild COVID-19. TCRdb independently ran MiXCR on the 5' RACE reads; one entry per CDR3 protein. Here the sample spans 400,000 or so distinct CDR3 sequences, 20% being singletons. What was sequenced was PBMCs or a T cell subset sorted from them (not recorded which). These receptors were collected from an adult woman who had mild COVID-19 (a few samples of this study predate the infection). Cell type and time point are not known.

The gene calls are TRBV27 and TRBJ1-1; 8 positions agree with TRBD1. CDR3 length equals 17 residues. The trim removed 3 bases at V and 0 bases at J, leaving 9 bases unmatched. Germline V gene sequence: CDR1 MNHEY, CDR2 SMNVEV (reference sequence). The CDR3 spells CASSFKRQGSLNTEAFF. As DNA, the CDR3 is TGTGCCAGCAGTTTCAAACGACAGGGGTCCCTGAACACTGAAGCTTTCTTT.

The chain combines TRBV7-9 with TRBJ1-5, with a weak D call TRBD1 (5 bases). V lost 3 bases to trimming and J lost 1 base, with 13 bases between them. Germline V gene data show CDR1 as SEHNR and CDR2 as FQNEAQ (reference sequence). This CDR3 is built from 16 residues. This chain's CDR3 is CASSLGPLRSNQPQHF. CDR3 DNA: TGTGCCAGCAGCTTGGGGCCCCTCAGGAGCAATCAGCCCCAGCATTTT.

This rearrangement joins TRBV6-6 to TRBJ1-2, with TRBD1 as a possible D gene (6 bases). CDR1 and CDR2 from the germline V gene are MNHNY and SVGAGI (reference sequence). Trimming took 2 bases from V and 2 from J, leaving 15 bases between them. The length of the CDR3 is 16 residues. Written as DNA, the CDR3 is TGTGCCAGCAGTTACCCCTCCTACGGGACAAACTATGGCTACACCTTC. Amino acids: CASSYPSYGTNYGYTF.

In the case of this clonotype: This may be a read error: a much more frequent sequence differs by one nucleotide. The CDR3 spells CASTPGQGNTEAFF. CDR3 in DNA: TGTGCCAGCACCCCCGGACAGGGGAACACTGAAGCTTTCTTT. V gene TRBV6-6 combines with J gene TRBJ1-1; 8 bases fit TRBD1. This CDR3 has 14 amino acids. The V gene's germline CDR1 is MNHNY and CDR2 SVGAGI (reference sequence). With V trimmed by 7 bases and J by 1 base, 5 bases remained unmatched.

The chain employs TRBV3-1 and TRBJ2-1, with D unresolved. The CDR3 consists of 14 residues. In germline, CDR1 is LGHDT, CDR2 YNNKEL (reference sequence). Trimming pared 4 bases from V and 6 bases from J, leaving 13 bases between. The CDR3 DNA is TGTGCCAGCAGCCGCCTCGGATCCAGCAATGAGCAGTTCTTC. It encodes CASSRLGSSNEQFF.

This clonotype was found a few times. The chain links TRBV15 to TRBJ1-3, with D hard to call. Germline V lookup: CDR1 LNHNV, CDR2 YYDKDF (reference sequence). The ends were cut back, 0 bases at V and 0 bases at J, with 6 bases in the middle. This CDR3 comprises 15 residues. CDR3 sequence (DNA): TGTGCCACCAGCAGAGATGGCGGCTCTGGAAACACCATATATTTT. Amino acids: CATSRDGGSGNTIYF.

The V gene is TRBV4-1, the J gene TRBJ2-1, with D hard to call. V lost 2 bases and J lost 3, with 11 bases in between. Germline V gene lookup returns CDR1 MGHRA and CDR2 YSYEKL. This CDR3 has 15 amino acids. The CDR3 sequence: CASSQSVQYYNEQFF. The DNA for the CDR3 is TGCGCCAGCAGCCAATCCGTTCAGTACTACAATGAGCAGTTCTTC.

In its sample, this clonotype was seen a few times. J is TRBJ1-1 and V is TRBV4-1; D is perhaps TRBD1 (5 bases). The CDR3 extends over 15 amino acids. Trimming cost V 1 base and J 4 bases, with 13 bases left between them. Germline V lookup: CDR1 MGHRA, CDR2 YSYEKL. The CDR3 reads CASSQVSQGATEAFF. The CDR3 nucleotides read TGCGCCAGCAGCCAAGTATCTCAGGGCGCCACTGAAGCTTTCTTT.

The chain carries TRBV5-1 and TRBJ1-1, with D maybe TRBD1 (5 bases). With 3 bases removed from V and 4 bases from J, the gap between germline ends came to 13 bases. This CDR3 region has 14 residues. CDR1 is SGHRS, CDR2 YFSETQ, per germline. CDR3 sequence reads: CASSSREDGTEAFF. The CDR3 DNA reads as TGCGCCAGCAGCTCCAGGGAGGATGGCACTGAAGCTTTCTTT. Looking up the rest from reference TRBV5-1 and TRBJ1-1 gives the full variable domain: KAGVTQTPRYLIKTRGQQVTLSCSPISGHRSVSWYQQTPGQGLQFLFEYFSETQRNKGNFPGRFSGRQFSNSRSEMNVSTLELGDSALYLCASSSREDGTEAFFGQGTRLTVV.

This clonotype has more than one count but fewer than ten. The chain uses TRBV29-1 and TRBJ1-1; D is unclear. V lost 4 bases to trimming and J lost 0 bases, with 6 bases between them. Looked up from germline, CDR1 is SQVTM and CDR2 is ANQGSEA. The CDR3 runs to 12 residues. The CDR3 sequence: CSVVVLNTEAFF. CDR3 DNA sequence: TGCAGCGTTGTGGTTCTGAACACTGAAGCTTTCTTT.

This clonotype appeared once. The rearrangement links TRBV27 to TRBJ1-2, with TRBD1 matching 9 bases. Trimming took 5 bases from V and 0 from J; bases not matched to a gene: 10. The CDR3 extends over 17 amino acids. The germline CDR1 and CDR2 sequences are MNHEY and SMNVEV (reference sequence). CDR3 nucleotides: TGTGCCAGCAGTGGAATGACAGGGGGTAAGGCTAACTATGGCTACACCTTC. Its translation is CASSGMTGGKANYGYTF.

V is TRBV7-9 and J is TRBJ1-4; no clear D. Germline-derived CDR1 and CDR2 are SEHNR and FQNEAQ (reference sequence). V lost 1 base and J lost 4, with 7 bases in between. The CDR3 is 14 amino acids. CDR3 protein: CASSLGPVNEKLFF. The CDR3 DNA is TGTGCCAGCAGCTTAGGCCCGGTTAATGAAAAACTGTTTTTT.

This clonotype has at least ten counts. The genes are TRBV7-9 and TRBJ2-3; D is possibly TRBD2 (5 bases). The CDR3 is 17 amino acids. CDR1 and CDR2 (germline): SEHNR, FQNEAQ (reference sequence). Trimming shortened V by 4 bases and J by 2 bases, and 19 bases separated the two germline ends. The CDR3 region has the DNA TGTGCCAGCAGCTCCCCAGCGGTCGGTGAAACCACAGATACGCAGTATTTT. Its protein product is CASSSPAVGETTDTQYF.

This chain uses TRBV28 with TRBJ2-4; 9 positions match TRBD1. The CDR3 runs to 17 residues. From germline, CDR1 is MDHEN and CDR2 SYDVKM. J was trimmed by 4 bases and V by 3 bases; bases with no gene match: 10. CDR3 sequence reads: CASSFRYRGLWKNIQYF. CDR3 coding DNA: TGTGCCAGCAGTTTTCGTTACAGGGGGCTTTGGAAAAACATTCAGTACTTC. The whole variable domain, filled in from reference TRBV28 and TRBJ2-4, reads DVKVTQSSRYLVKRTGEKVFLECVQDMDHENMFWYRQDPGLGLRLIYFSYDVKMKEKGDIPEGYSVSREKKERFSLILESASTNQTSMYLCASSFRYRGLWKNIQYFGAGTRLSVL.

A few counts support this clonotype. The V gene is TRBV7-2, the J gene TRBJ2-1; D is unclear. The germline V and J ends were trimmed by 1 base and 7 bases, with 8 bases remaining between them. Germline assignment: CDR1 SGHTA and CDR2 FQGNSA. CDR3 size: 13 residues. The CDR3 nucleotides read TGTGCCAGCAGCTTAGTAGGGTTGAATGAGCAGTTCTTC. Translation gives CASSLVGLNEQFF.

The chain employs TRBV25-1 and TRBJ1-1; D not certain. The CDR3 spans 15 residues. Trimming shortened V by 8 bases and J by 3 bases, and 19 bases separated the two germline ends. In germline, CDR1 is MGHDK, CDR2 SYGVNS. The CDR3 coding sequence is TGTGCCAGCGAGCAAGAGGGCAGGAGGGACACTGAAGCTTTCTTT. Encoded protein: CASEQEGRRDTEAFF.

The chain links TRBV7-6 to TRBJ2-7; TRBD2 aligns across 7 bases. This CDR3 has 14 residues. V gave up 1 base and J gave up 6 bases; unmatched junction bases: 6. CDR1 is SGHVS, CDR2 FNYEAQ, per germline. CDR3 coding DNA: TGTGCCAGCAGCTTAGGGGAGGGGTGGAGCGAGCAGTACTTC. Translating gives CASSLGEGWSEQYF. The variable domain in full, with the rest retrieved from reference TRBV7-6 and TRBJ2-7, is GAGVSQSPRYKVTKRGQDVALRCDPISGHVSLYWYRQALGQGPEFLTYFNYEAQQDKSGLPNDRFSAERPEGSISTLTIQRTEQRDSAMYRCASSLGEGWSEQYFGPGTRLTVT.

The gene calls are TRBV6-1 and TRBJ1-4; no definite D call. The V gene's germline CDR1 is MNHNS and CDR2 SASEGT. CDR3 length: 15 amino acids. The V end lost 4 bases, the J end lost 0 bases, and 9 bases lay between the germline ends. The CDR3 DNA reads as TGTGCCAGCAGTGCCCAGTCCACAACTAATGAAAAACTGTTTTTT. This encodes CASSAQSTTNEKLFF.